These T cell receptor beta chains were read from a single sample in a study of blood T cell repertoires in COVID-19. Profiled with immunoSEQ multiplex PCR; TCRdb holds only in-frame clones, not every one. The sample yields 75,000 or so clones, less than 90% seen once. The specimen sequenced was peripheral blood. These receptor sequences come from a man in his 60s with active or convalescent COVID-19. Each CDR3 is given with its conserved first and last residue. The D gene is left open where the match is weak. Expanded clones get a size class; other rows say once, few or many, or leave the size out.

D gene: -; clone size: -; V gene: TRBV5-1; J gene: TRBJ1-6; CDR3 DNA: TGCGCCAGCAGCTTGGAGGCTCGGGACATCTATAATTCACCCCTCCACTTT; CDR3 protein: CASSLEARDIYNSPLHF
D gene: TRBD1; clone size: once; V gene: TRBV27; J gene: TRBJ1-5; CDR3 DNA: TGTGCCAGCAGTGGACAGGGAGGCAATCAGCCCCAGCATTTT; CDR3 protein: CASSGQGGNQPQHF
D gene: TRBD1; clone size: -; V gene: TRBV7-9; J gene: TRBJ1-6; CDR3 DNA: TGTGCCAGCAGCTTATGGGACAGGGACTCACCCCTCCACTTT; CDR3 protein: CASSLWDRDSPLHF
D gene: -; clone size: -; V gene: TRBV27; J gene: TRBJ2-7; CDR3 DNA: TGTGCCAGCAGCACAGACCGAAACGAATACGAGCAGTACTTC; CDR3 protein: CASSTDRNEYEQYF
D gene: -; clone size: -; V gene: TRBV19; J gene: TRBJ1-2; CDR3 DNA: TGTGCCAGTAGTCCCCGGAGGGACCCCCAACATGGCTACACCTTC; CDR3 protein: CASSPRRDPQHGYTF
D gene: TRBD2; clone size: -; V gene: TRBV11-3; J gene: TRBJ2-3; CDR3 DNA: TGTGCCAGCAGCACAGCCGGGACTAGCGGGGGGGCAGATACGCAGTATTTT; CDR3 protein: CASSTAGTSGGADTQYF
D gene: -; clone size: -; V gene: TRBV6-5; J gene: TRBJ1-1; CDR3 DNA: TGTGCCAGCAGGCAGACAGTAGTAAACACTGAAGCTTTCTTT; CDR3 protein: CASRQTVVNTEAFF
D gene: -; clone size: -; V gene: TRBV5-6; J gene: TRBJ2-7; CDR3 DNA: TGTGCCAGCAGTAGCGAGACCAGATACGAGCAGTACTTC; CDR3 protein: CASSSETRYEQYF
D gene: TRBD2; clone size: -; V gene: TRBV27; J gene: TRBJ2-3; CDR3 DNA: TGTGCCAGCAGTATTGGGACTAGCGGCGCAGATACGCAGTATTTT; CDR3 protein: CASSIGTSGADTQYF
D gene: TRBD1; clone size: -; V gene: TRBV27; J gene: TRBJ1-1; CDR3 DNA: TGTGCCAGCCGGATCACAGCGGACAGGGAGGCTGAAGCTTTCTTT; CDR3 protein: CASRITADREAEAFF
D gene: -; clone size: -; V gene: TRBV6-6; J gene: TRBJ2-3; CDR3 DNA: TGTGCCAGCAGCCCAGCCCCCGGGACTAGCACAGATACGCAGTATTTT; CDR3 protein: CASSPAPGTSTDTQYF
D gene: TRBD1; clone size: -; V gene: TRBV5-1; J gene: TRBJ2-3; CDR3 DNA: TGCGCCAGCAGCTTGGAACAGGGGGGAACAGATACGCAGTATTTT; CDR3 protein: CASSLEQGGTDTQYF
D gene: TRBD1; clone size: few; V gene: TRBV5-8; J gene: TRBJ2-7; CDR3 DNA: TGTGCCAGCAGCGCCCCGGGACAGTGGTACGAGCAGTACTTC; CDR3 protein: CASSAPGQWYEQYF
D gene: -; clone size: -; V gene: TRBV24-1; J gene: TRBJ2-2; CDR3 DNA: TGTGCCACCAGTGACCTCGGGAGCACCGGGGAGCTGTTTTTT; CDR3 protein: CATSDLGSTGELFF